This T cell receptor (beta chain) was identified during a study of blood T cell repertoires in COVID-19. Study-level background: Acute and convalescent COVID-19 samples came from the United States, Italy and Spain. In each case, the material was cDNA or gDNA derived from T cells, B-cell-depleted T cells, or PBMCs.

How the authors handled the data: Amplification of reference gene primers provided the estimated nucleated cell counts. Some clones are missing from TCRdb's copy, which holds only in-frame ones; the method was immunoSEQ multiplex PCR. Clonal size and the V and J genes are those of that table, whereas D and trimming came from the DNA. Here the sample spans around 150,000 clones, roughly 77% being singletons. V lost 4 bases and J 3 bases, leaving 12 bases between the germline ends. The CDR3 has 14 residues. Germline V gene lookup returns CDR1 SGHAT and CDR2 FQNNGV. This clone was seen a few times. V and J are TRBV11-2 and TRBJ1-1; TRBD1 is a possible D gene (6 bases). This TCR was recovered from a man in his sixties with acute or convalescent COVID-19. The source material was peripheral blood. CDR3 sequence (DNA): TGTGCCAGCAGCTCGCGGGGGGCGGACACTGAAGCTTTCTTT. Translated: CASSSRGADTEAFF.